This record covers a single TCR beta chain. Its target is unknown. This specimen belongs to a study of response to subunit inactivated influenza vaccine. TCRdb re-derived calls from the RT-PCR reads in MiXCR, one entry per CDR3 protein. The sample lists about 310,000 distinct CDR3 sequences; 20% to 25% were seen once. Germline CDR1 is LGHNA and CDR2 is YSLEER. V was pared by 3 bases and J by 2 bases, with 16 bases of the junction left unmatched. CDR3 length: 19 residues. Whole-study results and caveats: Only a handful of new T cells, the authors suggested, are recruited with each seasonal influenza vaccination.

The specimen comprised PBMCs from blood, sampled roughly 20 months after vaccination. The gene calls are TRBV4-3 and TRBJ2-4; 7 positions match TRBD1. The source of this sequence is a man aged 50-75 years who received an inactivated influenza vaccine. CDR3 sequence reads: CASSHRTTDRSGTKNIQYF. The CDR3, as DNA: TGCGCCAGCAGCCACCGGACGACGGACAGGAGCGGCACCAAAAACATTCAGTACTTC.